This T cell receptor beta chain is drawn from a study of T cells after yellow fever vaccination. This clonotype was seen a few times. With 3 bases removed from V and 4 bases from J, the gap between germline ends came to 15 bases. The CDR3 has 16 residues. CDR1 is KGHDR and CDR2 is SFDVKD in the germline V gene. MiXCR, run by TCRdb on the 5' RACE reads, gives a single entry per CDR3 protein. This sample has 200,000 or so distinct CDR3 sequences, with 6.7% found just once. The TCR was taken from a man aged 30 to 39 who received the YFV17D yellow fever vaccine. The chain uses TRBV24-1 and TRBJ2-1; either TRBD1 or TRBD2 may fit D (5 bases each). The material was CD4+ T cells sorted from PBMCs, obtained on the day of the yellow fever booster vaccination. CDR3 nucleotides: TGTGCCACCAGTGATCCCGTCGGGGCTCCTTACAATGAGCAGTTCTTC. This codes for CATSDPVGAPYNEQFF.